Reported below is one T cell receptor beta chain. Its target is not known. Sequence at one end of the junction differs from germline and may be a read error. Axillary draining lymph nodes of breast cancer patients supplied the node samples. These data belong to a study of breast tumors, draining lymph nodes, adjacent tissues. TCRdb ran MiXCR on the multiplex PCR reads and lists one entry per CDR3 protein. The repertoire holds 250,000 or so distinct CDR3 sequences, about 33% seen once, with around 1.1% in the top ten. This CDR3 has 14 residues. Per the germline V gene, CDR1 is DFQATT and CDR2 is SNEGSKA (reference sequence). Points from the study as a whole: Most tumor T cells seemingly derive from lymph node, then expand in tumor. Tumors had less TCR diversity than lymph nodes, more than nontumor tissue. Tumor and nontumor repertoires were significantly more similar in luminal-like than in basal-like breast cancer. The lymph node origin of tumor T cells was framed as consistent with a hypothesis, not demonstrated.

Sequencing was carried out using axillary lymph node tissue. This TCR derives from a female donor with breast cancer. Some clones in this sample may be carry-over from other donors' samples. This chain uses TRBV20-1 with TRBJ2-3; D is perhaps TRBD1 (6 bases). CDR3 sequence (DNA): TGCAGTGCTATCGGGACACCCTCCACAGCTACGCAGTATTTT. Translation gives CSAIGTPSTATQYF.